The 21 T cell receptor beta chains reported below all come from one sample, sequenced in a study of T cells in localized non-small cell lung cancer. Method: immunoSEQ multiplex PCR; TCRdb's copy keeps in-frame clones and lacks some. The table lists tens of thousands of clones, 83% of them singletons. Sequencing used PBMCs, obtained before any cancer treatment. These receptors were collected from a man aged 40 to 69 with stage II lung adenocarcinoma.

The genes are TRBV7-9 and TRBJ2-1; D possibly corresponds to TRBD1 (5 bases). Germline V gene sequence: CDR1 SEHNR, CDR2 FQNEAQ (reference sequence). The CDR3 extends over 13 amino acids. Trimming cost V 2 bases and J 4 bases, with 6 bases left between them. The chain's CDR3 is CASSLQGYNEQFF. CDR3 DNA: TGTGCCAGCAGCTTACAGGGATACAATGAGCAGTTCTTC. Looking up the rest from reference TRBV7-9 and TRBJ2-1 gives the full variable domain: DTGVSQNPRHKITKRGQNVTFRCDPISEHNRLYWYRQTLGQGPEFLTYFQNEAQLEKSRLLSDRFSAERPKGSFSTLEIQRTEQGDSAMYLCASSLQGYNEQFFGPGTRLTVL.

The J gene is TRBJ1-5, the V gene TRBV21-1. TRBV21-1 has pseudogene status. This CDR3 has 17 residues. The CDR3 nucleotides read TGTGCCAGCAGCAAATATGAGGACTGTTTGAGCAATCAGCCCCAGCATTTT. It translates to CASSKYEDCLSNQPQHF.

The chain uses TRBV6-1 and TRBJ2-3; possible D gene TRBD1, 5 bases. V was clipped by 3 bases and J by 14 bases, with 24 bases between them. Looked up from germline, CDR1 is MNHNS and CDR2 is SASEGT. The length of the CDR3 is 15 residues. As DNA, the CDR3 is TGTGCCAGCAGTGACGCACCTCTGGACCGCCGAACAGGGTATTTT. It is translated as CASSDAPLDRRTGYF.

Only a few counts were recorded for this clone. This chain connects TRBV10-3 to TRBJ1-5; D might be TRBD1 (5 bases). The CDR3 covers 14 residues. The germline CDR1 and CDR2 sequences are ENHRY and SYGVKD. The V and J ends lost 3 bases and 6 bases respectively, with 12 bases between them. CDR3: CAISDSQGGQPQHF. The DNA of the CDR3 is TGTGCCATCAGTGATAGCCAGGGTGGTCAGCCCCAGCATTTT.

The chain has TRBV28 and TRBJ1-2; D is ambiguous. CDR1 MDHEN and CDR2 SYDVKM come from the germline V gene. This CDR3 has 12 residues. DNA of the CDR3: TGTGCAGCCCGGACCGGAAGTCATGGCTACACCTTC. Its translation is CAARTGSHGYTF.

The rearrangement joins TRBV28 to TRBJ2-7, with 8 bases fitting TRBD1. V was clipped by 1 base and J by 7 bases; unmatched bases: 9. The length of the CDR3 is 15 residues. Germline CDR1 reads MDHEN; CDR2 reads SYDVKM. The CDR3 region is CASSLSLGQGQEQYF. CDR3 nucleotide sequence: TGTGCCAGCAGTTTATCCCTAGGACAGGGTCAAGAGCAGTACTTC.

The CDR3 region is CACPGQLGGGYTF. For the CDR3, the DNA is TGTGCCTGCCCAGGACAGTTAGGAGGTGGCTACACCTTC. The chain has TRBV30 and TRBJ1-2, with D maybe TRBD1 (6 bases). The CDR3 covers 13 residues. Germline CDR1 and CDR2: GTSNPN and SVGIG (reference sequence). V lost 6 bases and J lost 7, with 18 bases in between.

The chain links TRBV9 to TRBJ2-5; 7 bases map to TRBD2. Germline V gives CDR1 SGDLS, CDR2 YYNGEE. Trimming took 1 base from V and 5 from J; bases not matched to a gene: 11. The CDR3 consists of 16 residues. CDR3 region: CASSVSHGLGGETQYF. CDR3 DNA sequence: TGTGCCAGCAGCGTATCCCATGGACTAGGCGGGGAGACCCAGTACTTC.

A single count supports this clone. The CDR3: CATSKGTPRNQPQHF. The CDR3 DNA is TGTGCCACCAGCAAAGGGACCCCTCGCAATCAGCCCCAGCATTTT. The chain combines TRBV15 with TRBJ1-5, with D perhaps TRBD1 (5 bases). The CDR3 totals 15 residues. The V and J ends lost 4 bases and 2 bases respectively, with 12 bases between them. Germline CDR1 and CDR2: LNHNV and YYDKDF (reference sequence).

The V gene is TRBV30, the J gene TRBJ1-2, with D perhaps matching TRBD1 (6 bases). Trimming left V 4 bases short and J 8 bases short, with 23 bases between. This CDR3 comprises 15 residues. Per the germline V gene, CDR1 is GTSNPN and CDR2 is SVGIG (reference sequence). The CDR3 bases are TGTGCCTGGACGTATAAGGACCGACCTCAGGGGGGCTACACCTTC. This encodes CAWTYKDRPQGGYTF.

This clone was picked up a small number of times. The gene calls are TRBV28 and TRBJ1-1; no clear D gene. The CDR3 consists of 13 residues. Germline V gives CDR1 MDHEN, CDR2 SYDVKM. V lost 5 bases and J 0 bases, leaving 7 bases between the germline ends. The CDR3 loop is CASSDSMNTEAFF. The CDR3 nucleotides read TGTGCCAGCAGTGACTCAATGAACACTGAAGCTTTCTTT.

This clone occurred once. CDR3 in DNA: TGTGCCAGCAGAACAGGGGCTGGCTACACCTTC. Its protein product is CASRTGAGYTF. This chain connects TRBV6-6 to TRBJ1-2; TRBD1 aligns across 7 bases. Germline V lookup: CDR1 MNHNY, CDR2 SVGAGI (reference sequence). The CDR3 runs 11 residues. Trimming at V came to 6 bases and at J to 7 bases, leaving 2 bases not matched to a gene.

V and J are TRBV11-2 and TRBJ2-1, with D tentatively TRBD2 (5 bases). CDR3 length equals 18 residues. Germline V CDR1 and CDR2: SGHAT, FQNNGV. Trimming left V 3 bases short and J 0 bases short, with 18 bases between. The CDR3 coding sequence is TGTGCCAGCAGCTTTCTTGATTGGAGGCAGAGCTCCTACAATGAGCAGTTCTTC. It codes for CASSFLDWRQSSYNEQFF. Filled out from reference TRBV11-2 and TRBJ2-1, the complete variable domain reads EAGVAQSPRYKIIEKRQSVAFWCNPISGHATLYWYQQILGQGPKLLIQFQNNGVVDDSQLPKDRFSAERLKGVDSTLKIQPAKLEDSAVYLCASSFLDWRQSSYNEQFFGPGTRLTVL.

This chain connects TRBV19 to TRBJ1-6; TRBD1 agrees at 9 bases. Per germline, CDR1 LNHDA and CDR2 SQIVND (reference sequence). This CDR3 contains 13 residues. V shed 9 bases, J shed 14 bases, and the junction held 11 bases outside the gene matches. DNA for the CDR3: TGTGCCAGCCAGGACAGGGGAGTTCTCACCCTCCACTTT. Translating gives CASQDRGVLTLHF.

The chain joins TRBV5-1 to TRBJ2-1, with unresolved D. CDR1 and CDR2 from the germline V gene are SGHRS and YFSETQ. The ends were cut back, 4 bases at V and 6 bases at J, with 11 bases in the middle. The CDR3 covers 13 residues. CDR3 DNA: TGCGCCAGCAGCGTAGATCGGGCCAATGAGCAGTTCTTC. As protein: CASSVDRANEQFF.

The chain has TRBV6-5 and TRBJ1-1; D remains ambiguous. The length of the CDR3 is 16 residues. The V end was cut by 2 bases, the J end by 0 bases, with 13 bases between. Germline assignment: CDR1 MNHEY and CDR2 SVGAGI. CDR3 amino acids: CASSYEAGAMNTEAFF. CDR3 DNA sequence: TGTGCCAGCAGTTACGAGGCAGGCGCGATGAACACTGAAGCTTTCTTT.

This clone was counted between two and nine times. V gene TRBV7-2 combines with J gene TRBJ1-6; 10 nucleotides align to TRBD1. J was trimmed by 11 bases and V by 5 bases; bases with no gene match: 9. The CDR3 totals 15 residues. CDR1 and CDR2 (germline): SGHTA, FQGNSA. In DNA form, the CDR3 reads TGTGCCAGCAGCGGACGGGACAGGGGAAGGGCACCCCTCCACTTT. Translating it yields CASSGRDRGRAPLHF.

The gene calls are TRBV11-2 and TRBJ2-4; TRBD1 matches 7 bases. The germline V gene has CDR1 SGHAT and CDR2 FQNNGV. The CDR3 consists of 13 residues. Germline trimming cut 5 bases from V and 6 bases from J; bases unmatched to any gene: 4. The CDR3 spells CASSRDRANIQYF. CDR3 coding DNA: TGTGCCAGCAGCCGAGACAGGGCAAACATTCAGTACTTC.

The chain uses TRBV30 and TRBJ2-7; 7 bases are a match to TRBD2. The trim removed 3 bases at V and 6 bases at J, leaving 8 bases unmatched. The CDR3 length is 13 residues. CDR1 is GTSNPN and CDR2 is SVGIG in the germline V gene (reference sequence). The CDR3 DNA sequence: TGTGCCTGGAGATTGACTAGCTTGAGCGAGCAGTACTTC. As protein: CAWRLTSLSEQYF.

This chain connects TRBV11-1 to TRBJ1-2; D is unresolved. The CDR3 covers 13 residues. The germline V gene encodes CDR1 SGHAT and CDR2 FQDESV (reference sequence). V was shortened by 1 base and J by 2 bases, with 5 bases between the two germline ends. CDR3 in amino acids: CASSLGENYGYTF. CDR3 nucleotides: TGTGCCAGCAGCTTAGGAGAGAACTATGGCTACACCTTC.

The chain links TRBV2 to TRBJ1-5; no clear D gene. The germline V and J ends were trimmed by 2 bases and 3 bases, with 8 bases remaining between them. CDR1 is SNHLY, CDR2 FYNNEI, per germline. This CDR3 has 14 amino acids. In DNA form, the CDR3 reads TGTGCCAGCAGTGAACCAATAGTCAATCAGCCCCAGCATTTT. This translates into CASSEPIVNQPQHF.